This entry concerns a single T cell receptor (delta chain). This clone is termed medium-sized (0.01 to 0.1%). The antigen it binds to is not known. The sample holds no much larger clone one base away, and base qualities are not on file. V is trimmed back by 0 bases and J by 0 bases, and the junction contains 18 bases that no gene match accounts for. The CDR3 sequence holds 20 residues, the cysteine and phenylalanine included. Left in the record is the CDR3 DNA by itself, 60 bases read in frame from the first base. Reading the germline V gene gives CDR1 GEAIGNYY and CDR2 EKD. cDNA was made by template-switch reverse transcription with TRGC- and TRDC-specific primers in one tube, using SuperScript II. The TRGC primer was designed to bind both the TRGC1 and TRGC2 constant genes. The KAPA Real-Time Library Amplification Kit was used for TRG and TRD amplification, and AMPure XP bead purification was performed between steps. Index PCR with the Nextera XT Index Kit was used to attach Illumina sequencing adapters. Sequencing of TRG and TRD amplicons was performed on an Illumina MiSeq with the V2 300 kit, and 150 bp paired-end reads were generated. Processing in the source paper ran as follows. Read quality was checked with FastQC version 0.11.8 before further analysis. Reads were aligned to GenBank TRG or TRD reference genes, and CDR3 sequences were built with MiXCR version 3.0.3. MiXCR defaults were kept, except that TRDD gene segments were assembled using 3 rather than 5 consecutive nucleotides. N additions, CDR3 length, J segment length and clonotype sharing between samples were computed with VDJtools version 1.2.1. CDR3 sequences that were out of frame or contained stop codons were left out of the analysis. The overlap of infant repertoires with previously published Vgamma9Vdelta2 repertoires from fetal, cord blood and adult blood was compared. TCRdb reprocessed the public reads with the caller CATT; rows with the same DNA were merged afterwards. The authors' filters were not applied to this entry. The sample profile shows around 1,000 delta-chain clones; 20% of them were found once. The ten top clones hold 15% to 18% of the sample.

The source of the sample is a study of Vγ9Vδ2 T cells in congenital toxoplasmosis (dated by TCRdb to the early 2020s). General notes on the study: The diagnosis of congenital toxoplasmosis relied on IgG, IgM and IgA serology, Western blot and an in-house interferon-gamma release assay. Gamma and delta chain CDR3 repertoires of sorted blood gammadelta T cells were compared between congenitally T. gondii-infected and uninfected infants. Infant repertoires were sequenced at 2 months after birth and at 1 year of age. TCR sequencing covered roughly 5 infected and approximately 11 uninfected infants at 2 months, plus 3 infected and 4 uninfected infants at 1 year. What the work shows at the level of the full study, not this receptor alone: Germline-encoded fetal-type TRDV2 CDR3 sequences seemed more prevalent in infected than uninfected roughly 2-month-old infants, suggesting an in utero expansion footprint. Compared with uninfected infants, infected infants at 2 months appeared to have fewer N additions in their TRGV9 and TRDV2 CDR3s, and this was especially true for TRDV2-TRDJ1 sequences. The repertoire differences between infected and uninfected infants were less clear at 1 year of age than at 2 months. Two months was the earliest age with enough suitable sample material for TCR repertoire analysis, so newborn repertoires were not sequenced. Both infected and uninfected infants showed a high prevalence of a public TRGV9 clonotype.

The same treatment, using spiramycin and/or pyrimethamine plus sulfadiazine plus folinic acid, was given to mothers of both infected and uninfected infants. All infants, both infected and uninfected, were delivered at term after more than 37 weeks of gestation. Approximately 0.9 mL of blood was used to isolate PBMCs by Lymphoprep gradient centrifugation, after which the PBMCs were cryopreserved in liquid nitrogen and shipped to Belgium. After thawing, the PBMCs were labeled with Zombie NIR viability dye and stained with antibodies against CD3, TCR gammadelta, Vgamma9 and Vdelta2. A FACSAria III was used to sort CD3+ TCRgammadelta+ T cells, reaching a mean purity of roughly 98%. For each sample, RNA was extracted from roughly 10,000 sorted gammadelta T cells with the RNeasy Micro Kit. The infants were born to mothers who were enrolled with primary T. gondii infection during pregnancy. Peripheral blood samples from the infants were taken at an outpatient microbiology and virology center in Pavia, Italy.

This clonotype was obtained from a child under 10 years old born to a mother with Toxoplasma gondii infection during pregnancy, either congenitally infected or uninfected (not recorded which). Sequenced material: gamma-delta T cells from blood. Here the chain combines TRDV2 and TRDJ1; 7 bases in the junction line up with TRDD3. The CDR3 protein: CACDTLRTGDQYPHTDKLIF. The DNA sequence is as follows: TGTGCCTGTGACACCCTCCGTACTGGGGACCAGTATCCCCACACCGATAAACTCATCTTT.